The present T cell receptor beta chain was sequenced within a study of OX40 agonist ivuxolimab in advanced cancers. About the research overall: Patients in the trial were receiving intravenous ivuxolimab every 2 weeks, at doses of 0.01 to 10 mg/kg.

Profiled with immunoSEQ multiplex PCR; TCRdb holds only in-frame clones, not every one. Of more than 70,000 clones listed, approximately 80% are singletons. A word on this clone: What it binds is unknown.

J was trimmed by 5 bases and V by 6 bases; bases with no gene match: 6. The germline gives CDR1 SGHAT, CDR2 FQNNGV. The CDR3 extends over 16 amino acids. Study-level findings and limits: Normalized T-cell clonal expansion was also low in some nonresponders. Undetermined was the antigen specificity of the expanded peripheral T cells.

The source material was CD4+ or CD8+ T cells sorted from blood, sampled in a trial of the OX40 agonist ivuxolimab. The receptor was isolated from an adult with an advanced solid tumor such as melanoma, head and neck, liver or kidney cancer. The chain combines TRBV11-2 with TRBJ2-5, with 16 bases matching TRBD2. The CDR3 DNA is TGTGCCAGCAGTTCCGGGACTAGCGGGAGGGGGGAGACCCAGTACTTC. Encoded protein: CASSSGTSGRGETQYF.